The following is a T cell receptor beta chain sequence with its context. The data are from a study of CD8 T cells in Susac syndrome. With random hexamers, reverse transcription was performed on about 0.5 to 1 ug of RNA. TCRdb ran MiXCR on the immunoSEQ multiplex PCR reads and lists one entry per CDR3 protein. Among about 190,000 distinct CDR3 sequences listed, almost 96% were seen once. V lost 4 bases, J lost 1 base, and 10 bases stayed unmatched. CDR3 length: 19 amino acids. Germline loops: CDR1 SGHRS, CDR2 YFSETQ. Sequenced sample: CD4+ T cells from PBMCs. The chain recombines TRBV5-1 with TRBJ2-4; TRBD2 agrees at 14 bases. The receptor comes from a human donor with Susac syndrome. Written as DNA, the CDR3 is TGCGCCAGCAGCCCTTTGACTAGCGGGGGGGCCGCGGCCAAAAACATTCAGTACTTC. Translation gives CASSPLTSGGAAAKNIQYF.